This T cell receptor (beta chain) emerged from a study of shared clonotypes between healthy human individuals. On the study more broadly: Per donor, three plates held CD4 naive cells, three held CD4 memory, two held CD8 naive and one held CD8 memory.

At a deep level, the assay was run. Around 30,000 T cell genomes, or roughly 200 ng DNA, went into the sorted-subset replicate PCRs. Only in-frame clones appear in the TCRdb table, and some are missing; sequencing was by immunoSEQ multiplex PCR. The repertoire holds fewer than 1.8 million clones, with approximately 98.5% as singletons. Germline lookup yields CDR1 MDHEN and CDR2 SYDVKM. The CDR3 loop spans 18 amino acids. V lost 2 bases and J lost 4; bases outside the gene matches: 9. Sequencing used naive CD4+ T cells sorted from blood. Subset specified: CD45RA+ positively selected. The J gene is TRBJ2-1, the V gene TRBV28; TRBD2 matches at 12 bases. The TCR was taken from a man younger than 45 in good health. DNA of the CDR3: TGTGCCAGCAGTTTACGGCTAGCGGGAGGGAGCCAATACAATGAGCAGTTCTTC. Its protein product is CASSLRLAGGSQYNEQFF.